This T cell receptor beta chain stems from a study of blood T cell repertoires in COVID-19. About the research overall: Samples came from the United States, Italy and Spain, spanning acute and convalescent COVID-19.

The V end lost 7 bases, the J end lost 1 base, and 14 bases lay between the germline ends. The germline V gene encodes CDR1 MDHEN and CDR2 SYDVKM. CDR3 length equals 14 residues. As handled by the study authors: Amplification from reference gene primers served as the basis for estimated nucleated cell counts. Measured with immunoSEQ multiplex PCR; TCRdb has only the in-frame clones, and not every one. The V and J calls and the clone size are those of that table, but D and trimming were determined from the DNA. The sample has roughly 250,000 clones; 75% to 90% are singletons. This clone showed up just once.

The sequence came from a woman between 45 and 60 years old who had recovered from COVID-19. The chain recombines TRBV28 with TRBJ2-7; tentative D call: TRBD1 (6 bases). Sample: PBMCs or T cells enriched from blood (not recorded which). The CDR3 spells CASILDRPSYEQYF. CDR3 nucleotide sequence: TGTGCCAGCATTCTAGACAGGCCTTCCTACGAGCAGTACTTC.